A single sample gave rise to the 8 T cell receptor beta chains below, sequenced in a study of tumor and adjacent non-tumor tissue in lung cancer. TCRbeta libraries were built with three rounds of nested PCR, modified from ARM-PCR. TCRdb called the multiplex PCR reads again in MiXCR, with one record for every CDR3 protein. The sample yields some 200,000 distinct CDR3 sequences, about 76% seen once. This sample's RNA came from whole unsorted tissue. The sequenced material came from lung tumor tissue. The receptors originated from a man aged 55 to 70 with non-small cell lung cancer.

This clonotype came up once. One end of the junction fails to match germline, which may point to a read error. The chain combines TRBV4-3 with TRBJ2-2, with D hard to call. Germline CDR1 reads LGHNA; CDR2 reads YSLEER. The CDR3 loop spans 16 amino acids. Written as DNA, the CDR3 is TGCGACAGCAGCCAAGATTCCCAATGGATCACAGGGGAGCTGTTTTTT. Translating gives CDSSQDSQWITGELFF.

This chain links TRBV20-1 with TRBJ2-2; D possibly uses TRBD1 or TRBD2 (5 bases each). CDR1 is DFQATT, CDR2 SNEGSKA, per germline (reference sequence). CDR3 length equals 15 residues. The V and J ends lost 1 base and 9 bases respectively, with 18 bases between them. The CDR3 region is CSARAMGVSARELFF. The CDR3 DNA is TGCAGTGCTAGAGCGATGGGGGTTAGCGCCCGGGAGCTGTTTTTT.

J is TRBJ2-5 and V is TRBV11-2; D call uncertain. Germline assignment: CDR1 SGHAT and CDR2 FQNNGV. V lost 2 bases and J 7 bases, leaving 17 bases between the germline ends. This CDR3 is 15 amino acids long. Here the CDR3 reads CASSLKYSASGTQYF. CDR3 nucleotides: TGTGCCAGCAGCTTAAAGTACTCAGCTTCTGGGACCCAGTACTTC.

With respect to this clonotype: This may be a read error, as it is one base from a much larger clone. V usage is TRBV29-1 and J usage is TRBJ1-1; 7 positions match TRBD1. J gave up 2 bases and V 8 bases, and 8 bases lay outside the gene matches. CDR3 length: 13 amino acids. Per the germline V gene, CDR1 is SQVTM and CDR2 is ANQGSEA. The DNA for the CDR3 is TGCAGCTACAGGGGACAGTGTAACACTGAAGCTTTCTTT. The encoded protein is CSYRGQCNTEAFF.

There are a few counts of this clonotype. The rearrangement joins TRBV12-3 or TRBV12-4 to TRBJ1-1; D is unresolved. There are 12 residues in the CDR3. V lost 3 bases and J lost 5, with 7 bases in between. CDR3 in DNA: TGTGCCAGCAGTTTGGTAGGGACTGAAGCTTTCTTT. Translated, it gives CASSLVGTEAFF.

This clonotype has a count of ten or more. The chain combines TRBV20-1 with TRBJ2-5; D might be TRBD1 (5 bases). Germline V gene lookup returns CDR1 DFQATT and CDR2 SNEGSKA (reference sequence). Trimming removed 3 bases from V and 1 base from J, with 6 bases in between. There are 12 residues in the CDR3. CDR3 in DNA: TGCAGTGCTAGTACAGGCCAAGAGACCCAGTACTTC. The encoded protein is CSASTGQETQYF.

The chain joins TRBV29-1 to TRBJ2-5, with D perhaps TRBD1 or TRBD2 (7 bases each). The CDR3 is 14 amino acids. V lost 0 bases and J lost 5, with 13 bases in between. Germline CDR1 and CDR2: SQVTM and ANQGSEA. In DNA form, the CDR3 reads TGCAGCGTTGAAGATCAGGGGGGGCCGGAGACCCAGTACTTC. As protein: CSVEDQGGPETQYF. Variable domain in full (rest from reference TRBV29-1 and TRBJ2-5): SAVISQKPSRDICQRGTSLTIQCQVDSQVTMMFWYRQQPGQSLTLIATANQGSEATYESGFVIDKFPISRPNLTFSTLTVSNMSPEDSSIYLCSVEDQGGPETQYFGPGTRLLVL.

This clonotype was observed a few times. The junction departs from germline at one end; a sequencing error may be responsible. This chain uses TRBV4-1 with TRBJ2-3; a weak D match, TRBD1 (5 bases). The CDR3 is 14 residues long. Germline V gene lookup returns CDR1 MGHRA and CDR2 YSYEKL. CDR3 nucleotides: TGCGCCAACAGCCAAAGCCCAGGGACAGATACGCAGTATTTT. Protein sequence: CANSQSPGTDTQYF.